These 6 T cell receptor beta chains came from one sample sequenced in a study of blood T cell repertoires in COVID-19 (TCRdb year 2020). Libraries were constructed by the immunoSEQ multiplex PCR assay. TCRdb holds this immuneACCESS table with in-frame rearrangements only. Some clones are missing; in checked studies, unresolved V genes explain under half, and the rest has no known cause. In all, the sample holds fewer than 500,000 clones, and approximately 90% of those were seen once. The ten largest make up more than 0.7% of the sample. Material: peripheral blood. The receptor set was obtained from a man between 18 and 35 years old with COVID-19, enrolled during active disease.

This rearrangement joins TRBV15 to TRBJ2-7; 12 bases map to TRBD2. The germline V gene has CDR1 LNHNV and CDR2 YYDKDF (reference sequence). With 3 bases clipped from V and 4 bases from J, the junction kept 7 bases outside the gene matches. The CDR3 totals 16 residues. Here the CDR3 reads CATSSMKTSGSYEQYF. DNA of the CDR3: TGTGCCACCAGCAGCATGAAGACTAGCGGGAGTTACGAGCAGTACTTC.

The chain employs TRBV13 and TRBJ2-1, with D possibly being TRBD2 (5 bases). Trimming took 1 base from V and 10 from J, leaving 8 bases between them. The CDR3 length is 12 residues. Germline CDR1 and CDR2: PRHDT and FYEKMQ (reference sequence). The DNA of the CDR3 is TGTGCCAGCAGCTTAGTAGGGAGCGAGCAGTTCTTC. This codes for CASSLVGSEQFF.

This rearrangement joins TRBV5-1 to TRBJ2-1, with TRBD2 identical over 7 bases. The J segment lost 0 bases and the V segment lost 2 bases, leaving 5 bases of the junction unmatched. CDR3 size: 16 residues. Germline loops: CDR1 SGHRS, CDR2 YFSETQ. The CDR3 DNA sequence: TGCGCCAGCAGCTTAAATGGGGACTACTCCTACAATGAGCAGTTCTTC. Encoded protein: CASSLNGDYSYNEQFF.

V usage is TRBV5-1 and J usage is TRBJ2-3; 9 bases fit TRBD2. The CDR3 length is 14 residues. Germline V gene sequence: CDR1 SGHRS, CDR2 YFSETQ. After removal of 4 bases from V and 4 bases from J, the junction contained 4 bases not matched to a gene. The CDR3 coding sequence is TGCGCCAGCAGCGGGGGACTAGCCTCAGATACGCAGTATTTT. It encodes CASSGGLASDTQYF.

CDR3 loop: CASSFTGGEDTQYF. CDR3 DNA sequence: TGTGCCAGCAGCTTTACAGGGGGCGAAGATACGCAGTATTTT. The chain couples TRBV5-5 to TRBJ2-3; 9 bases are shared with TRBD1. The CDR3 has 14 residues. From germline, CDR1 is SGHKS and CDR2 YYEKEE (reference sequence). V was pared by 2 bases and J by 5 bases, with 3 bases of the junction left unmatched. Using reference TRBV5-5 and TRBJ2-3 for the parts outside the CDR3, the full variable domain is DAGVTQSPTHLIKTRGQQVTLRCSPISGHKSVSWYQQVLGQGPQFIFQYYEKEERGRGNFPDRFSARQFPNYSSELNVNALLLGDSALYLCASSFTGGEDTQYFGPGTRLTVL.

The V and J genes are TRBV14 and TRBJ1-6; D is unclear. This CDR3 spans 12 amino acids. Germline V gene lookup returns CDR1 SGHDN and CDR2 FVKESK. V lost 5 bases to trimming and J lost 10 bases, with 9 bases between them. CDR3 sequence reads: CASSERRSPLHF. The CDR3, as DNA: TGTGCCAGCAGCGAGAGGCGGTCACCCCTCCACTTT.